This is a list of T cell receptor beta chains from one sample in a study of shared clonotypes between healthy human individuals. The repertoire was sequenced with immunoSEQ multiplex PCR; TCRdb's copy has only in-frame clones and lacks some. The table includes about 490,000 clones, 79% detected once. What was sequenced was PBMCs. The receptors were gathered from a woman in her 40s in good health. Some clones in this sample may be carry-over from other donors' samples. CDR3s include the opening cysteine and the closing phenylalanine or tryptophan. A D gene is named only where the DNA matches it firmly. Clone size is shown for a subset of rows, as once, few, many or a class of expanded clone.

TRBV30	NA	NA	TRBJ2-3	CAWATPTQRYF	TGTGCCTGGGCCACCCCAACCCAGAGGTATTTT
TRBV27	NA	few	TRBJ2-2	CASSPVGGELFF	TGTGCCAGCAGCCCGGTGGGCGGGGAGCTGTTTTTT
TRBV5-1	TRBD1	NA	TRBJ2-2	CASSVGQANTGELFF	TGCGCCAGCAGCGTGGGACAGGCGAACACCGGGGAGCTGTTTTTT
TRBV5-1	TRBD1	NA	TRBJ2-7	CASSAAGTGVEMYF	TGCGCCAGCAGCGCCGCCGGGACAGGGGTTGAGATGTACTTC
TRBV28	NA	NA	TRBJ1-5	CASSLNGQPQHF	TGTGCCAGCAGTTTAAACGGGCAGCCCCAGCATTTT
TRBV6-5	TRBD1	NA	TRBJ2-4	CASSYSNRGFIQYF	TGTGCCAGCAGTTACTCGAACAGGGGGTTTATTCAGTACTTC
TRBV11-2	NA	NA	TRBJ1-4	CASSLGGGFYEKLFF	TGTGCCAGCAGCTTAGGAGGGGGTTTTTACGAAAAACTGTTTTTT
TRBV28	TRBD1	NA	TRBJ2-1	CASSPADRDYNEQFF	TGTGCCAGCAGTCCGGCGGACAGGGACTACAATGAGCAGTTCTTC
TRBV7-8	NA	NA	TRBJ2-1	CASSLVGQTSESYNEQFF	TGTGCCAGCAGCTTAGTGGGACAGACTAGCGAATCCTACAATGAGCAGTTCTTC
TRBV28	NA	NA	TRBJ2-3	CASSLGQTLSTDTQYF	TGTGCCAGCAGTTTAGGGCAAACTCTAAGCACAGATACGCAGTATTTT
TRBV6-4	TRBD2	NA	TRBJ2-1	CASSDSHTGGYNEQFF	TGTGCCAGCAGTGACTCCCACACGGGGGGATACAATGAGCAGTTCTTC
TRBV7-9	NA	NA	TRBJ1-1	CASSPDEGTAFF	TGTGCCAGCAGCCCCGACGAGGGTACGGCTTTCTTT
TRBV5-1	TRBD2	NA	TRBJ2-3	CASSLIGGRVDGTDTQYF	TGCGCCAGCAGCTTGATCGGCGGGAGAGTCGACGGCACAGATACGCAGTATTTT
TRBV5-1	TRBD1	few	TRBJ2-3	CASSATPGQGGDTQYF	TGCGCCAGCAGCGCAACACCGGGACAGGGTGGCGATACGCAGTATTTT
TRBV5-1	TRBD1	once	TRBJ1-5	CASSLTGGEQPQHF	TGCGCCAGCAGCTTGACAGGGGGAGAACAGCCCCAGCATTTT
TRBV9	TRBD1	NA	TRBJ2-5	CASSPQGIQETQYF	TGTGCCAGCAGCCCACAGGGGATACAAGAGACCCAGTACTTC
TRBV10-3	TRBD2	NA	TRBJ2-1	CAISEGDYLYNEQFF	TGTGCCATCAGTGAGGGGGACTACTTATACAATGAGCAGTTCTTC
TRBV4-3	TRBD2	NA	TRBJ2-7	CASSQGTSGTYEQYF	TGCGCCAGCAGCCAAGGGACTAGCGGGACCTACGAGCAGTACTTC
TRBV7-2	NA	NA	TRBJ1-2	CASSLSADNRVHGYTF	TGTGCCAGCAGCTTATCAGCCGACAACAGGGTTCATGGCTACACCTTC
TRBV6-1	NA	NA	TRBJ2-7	CASSPEPYEQYF	TGTGCCAGCAGTCCCGAACCCTACGAGCAGTACTTC
TRBV7-2	TRBD2	once	TRBJ2-3	CASSSVSGSGADTQYF	TGTGCCAGCAGCTCGGTGAGCGGGAGCGGGGCAGATACGCAGTATTTT
TRBV5-1	NA	NA	TRBJ2-7	CASSLSGQSSYEQYF	TGCGCCAGCAGCTTGAGTGGCCAAAGCTCCTACGAGCAGTACTTC
TRBV7-9	NA	NA	TRBJ2-3	CASSHEGLPKADTQYF	TGTGCCAGCAGCCACGAGGGACTCCCTAAAGCAGATACGCAGTATTTT
TRBV6-1	TRBD1	NA	TRBJ2-2	CASSVGGIKNTGELFF	TGTGCCAGCAGTGTAGGGGGCATTAAGAACACCGGGGAGCTGTTTTTT
TRBV7-3	NA	NA	TRBJ1-1	CASSLTRQAGHTEAFF	TGTGCCAGCAGCTTAACCCGACAGGCGGGACACACTGAAGCTTTCTTT
TRBV19	NA	NA	TRBJ1-1	CASSGTRDTEAFF	TGTGCCAGTAGTGGGACGAGAGACACTGAAGCTTTCTTT
TRBV30	NA	NA	TRBJ2-5	CAWGSRGGTYQETQYF	TGTGCCTGGGGGTCGCGAGGGGGGACGTACCAAGAGACCCAGTACTTC
TRBV19	NA	once	TRBJ1-1	CASSQQGWTEAFF	TGTGCCAGTAGTCAACAGGGATGGACTGAAGCTTTCTTT
TRBV18	NA	NA	TRBJ2-5	CASSPPWGGRGPRETQYF	TGTGCCAGCTCACCACCATGGGGAGGAAGGGGCCCTCGAGAGACCCAGTACTTC
TRBV28	NA	NA	TRBJ1-2	CASLTFTEARNYGYTF	TGTGCCAGCCTCACCTTCACGGAGGCTAGGAACTATGGCTACACCTTC
TRBV7-2	NA	few	TRBJ2-1	CASSRRQLGSYNEQFF	TGTGCCAGCAGCCGCCGTCAGTTAGGCTCCTACAATGAGCAGTTCTTC
TRBV6-1	TRBD1	NA	TRBJ2-5	CASRGTGQETQYF	TGTGCCAGCAGAGGGACAGGACAAGAGACCCAGTACTTC
TRBV28	NA	NA	TRBJ2-7	CASSFPPTEQYF	TGTGCCAGCAGTTTCCCCCCGACCGAGCAGTACTTC
TRBV7-2	NA	NA	TRBJ2-7	CASSPSSYEQYF	TGTGCCAGCAGCCCAAGCTCCTACGAGCAGTACTTC
TRBV5-6	NA	NA	TRBJ2-5	CASSWELGGEQETQYF	TGTGCCAGCAGCTGGGAGTTGGGCGGGGAACAAGAGACCCAGTACTTC
TRBV5-1	NA	NA	TRBJ2-7	CASSPGYTYEQYF	TGCGCCAGCAGCCCGGGGTACACCTACGAGCAGTACTTC
TRBV6-4	TRBD1	NA	TRBJ2-2	CASSEGTGPGGELFF	TGTGCCAGCAGTGAAGGGACAGGGCCCGGCGGGGAGCTGTTTTTT
TRBV5-1	NA	NA	TRBJ1-4	CASSFAGGGLEKLFF	TGCGCCAGCAGCTTCGCTGGGGGCGGCCTTGAAAAACTGTTTTTT
TRBV20-1	NA	NA	TRBJ1-2	CSARGVDGYTF	TGCAGTGCTAGAGGGGTGGATGGCTACACCTTC
TRBV6-1	NA	few	TRBJ1-1	CASTGGEVLNTEAFF	TGTGCCAGCACCGGAGGAGAGGTACTGAACACTGAAGCTTTCTTT
TRBV6-1	NA	NA	TRBJ2-6	CASIRSGANFLTF	TGTGCTAGCATAAGATCTGGGGCCAACTTCCTGACTTTC
TRBV5-1	TRBD2	NA	TRBJ2-1	CASSKPGTSGVNEQFF	TGCGCCAGCAGCAAACCCGGGACTAGCGGGGTCAATGAGCAGTTCTTC
TRBV6-1	TRBD1	once	TRBJ1-1	CASSDGTGLDTEAFF	TGTGCCAGCAGTGACGGGACAGGGTTGGACACTGAAGCTTTCTTT
TRBV19	NA	few	TRBJ2-5	CASSIVTGETQYF	TGTGCCAGTAGTATAGTAACGGGAGAGACCCAGTACTTC
TRBV7-2	NA	NA	TRBJ2-1	CASSLGGAPNEQFF	TGTGCCAGCAGCTTAGGCGGAGCCCCCAATGAGCAGTTCTTC
TRBV7-3	NA	NA	TRBJ2-7	CASSLEARRPYEQYF	TGTGCCAGCAGCTTAGAGGCTAGACGACCCTACGAGCAGTACTTC
TRBV7-2	NA	NA	TRBJ2-7	CASSLVGGPYEQYF	TGTGCCAGCAGCTTAGTCGGTGGCCCCTACGAGCAGTACTTC
TRBV29-1	NA	NA	TRBJ2-2	CSVEKVGGTGELFF	TGCAGCGTTGAAAAGGTGGGGGGCACCGGGGAGCTGTTTTTT
TRBV5-1	NA	NA	TRBJ2-1	CASSAEDYEQFF	TGCGCCAGCAGCGCTGAGGATTATGAGCAGTTCTTC
TRBV7-2	NA	NA	TRBJ2-4	CASSSPRRLAKNIQYF	TGTGCCAGCAGCTCTCCTCGTAGACTAGCCAAAAACATTCAGTACTTC
TRBV5-4	TRBD1	NA	TRBJ2-7	CASSLDPRQGRVGEQYF	TGTGCCAGCAGCTTGGACCCCCGACAGGGGAGAGTGGGCGAGCAGTACTTC
TRBV25-1	NA	NA	TRBJ2-1	CASSERGSYNEQFF	TGTGCCAGCAGTGAACGGGGGTCCTACAATGAGCAGTTCTTC
TRBV5-1	TRBD2	NA	TRBJ2-1	CASSLAGGPGNEQFF	TGCGCCAGCAGCCTAGCGGGAGGGCCTGGGAATGAGCAGTTCTTC
TRBV29-1	TRBD2	NA	TRBJ2-7	CSVEGLAANYEQYF	TGCAGCGTTGAGGGTCTAGCGGCAAACTACGAGCAGTACTTC